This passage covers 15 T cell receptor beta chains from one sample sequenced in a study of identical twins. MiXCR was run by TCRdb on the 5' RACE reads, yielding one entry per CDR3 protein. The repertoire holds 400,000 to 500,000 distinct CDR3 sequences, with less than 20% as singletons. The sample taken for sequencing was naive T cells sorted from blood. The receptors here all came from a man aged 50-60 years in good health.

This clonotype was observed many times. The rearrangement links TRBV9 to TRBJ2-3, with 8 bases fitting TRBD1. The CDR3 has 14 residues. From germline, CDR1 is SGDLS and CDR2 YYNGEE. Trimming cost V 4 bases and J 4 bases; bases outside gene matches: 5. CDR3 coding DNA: TGTGCCAGCAGCACCCGGACAGGGTCAGATACGCAGTATTTT. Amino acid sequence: CASSTRTGSDTQYF.

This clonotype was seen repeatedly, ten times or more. CDR3 region: CASSHPEGSSSYEQYF. CDR3 bases: TGTGCCAGCAGCCACCCCGAAGGTTCGAGCTCCTACGAGCAGTACTTC. The chain has TRBV14 and TRBJ2-7; D gene ambiguous. The germline gives CDR1 SGHDN, CDR2 FVKESK. The length of the CDR3 is 16 residues. V lost 3 bases, J lost 0 bases, and 15 bases lay in between. The full variable domain, with the rest looked up from reference TRBV14 and TRBJ2-7, is EAGVTQFPSHSVIEKGQTVTLRCDPISGHDNLYWYRRVMGKEIKFLLHFVKESKQDESGMPNNRFLAERTGGTYSTLKVQPAELEDSGVYFCASSHPEGSSSYEQYFGPGTRLTVT.

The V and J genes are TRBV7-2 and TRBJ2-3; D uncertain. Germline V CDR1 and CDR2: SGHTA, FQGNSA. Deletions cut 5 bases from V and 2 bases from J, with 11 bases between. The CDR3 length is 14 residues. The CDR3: CASSLRYSTDTQYF. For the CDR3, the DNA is TGTGCCAGCAGCCTCCGTTACTCCACAGATACGCAGTATTTT.

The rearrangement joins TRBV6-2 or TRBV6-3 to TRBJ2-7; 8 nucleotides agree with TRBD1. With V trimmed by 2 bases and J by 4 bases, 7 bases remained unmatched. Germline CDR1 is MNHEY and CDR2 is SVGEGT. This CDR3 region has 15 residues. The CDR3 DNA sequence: TGTGCCAGCAGTTACCTCGCAGGGGGCCCATACGAGCAGTACTTC. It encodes CASSYLAGGPYEQYF.

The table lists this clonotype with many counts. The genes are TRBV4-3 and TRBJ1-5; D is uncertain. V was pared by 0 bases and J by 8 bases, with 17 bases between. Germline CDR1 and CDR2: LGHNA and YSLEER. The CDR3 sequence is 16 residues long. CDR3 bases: TGCGCCAGCAGCCAAGATCTCCGAGCCCGTCGGAAGCCCCAGCATTTT. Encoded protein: CASSQDLRARRKPQHF.

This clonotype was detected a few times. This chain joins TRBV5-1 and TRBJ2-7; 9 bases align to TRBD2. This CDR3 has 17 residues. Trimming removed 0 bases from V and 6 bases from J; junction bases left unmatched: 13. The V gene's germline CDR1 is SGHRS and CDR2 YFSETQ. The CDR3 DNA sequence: TGCGCCAGCAGCTTGGCCTTTCCGGCGGGAGGGACCCCCGAGCAGTACTTC. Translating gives CASSLAFPAGGTPEQYF. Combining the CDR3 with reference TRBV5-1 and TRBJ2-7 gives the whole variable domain KAGVTQTPRYLIKTRGQQVTLSCSPISGHRSVSWYQQTPGQGLQFLFEYFSETQRNKGNFPGRFSGRQFSNSRSEMNVSTLELGDSALYLCASSLAFPAGGTPEQYFGPGTRLTVT.

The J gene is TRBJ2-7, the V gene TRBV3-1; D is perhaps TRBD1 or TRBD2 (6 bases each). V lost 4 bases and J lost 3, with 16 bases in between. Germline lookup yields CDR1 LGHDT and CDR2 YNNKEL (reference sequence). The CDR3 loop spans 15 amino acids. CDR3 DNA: TGTGCCAGCAGCCCGGGGGCAGACACCAACTACGAGCAGTACTTC. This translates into CASSPGADTNYEQYF.

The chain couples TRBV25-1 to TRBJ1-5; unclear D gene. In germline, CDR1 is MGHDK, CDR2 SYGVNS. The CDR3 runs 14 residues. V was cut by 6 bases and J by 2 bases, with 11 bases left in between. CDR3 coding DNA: TGTGCCAGCAGCCCTCGCGGCCGCAATCAGCCCCAGCATTTT. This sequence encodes CASSPRGRNQPQHF.

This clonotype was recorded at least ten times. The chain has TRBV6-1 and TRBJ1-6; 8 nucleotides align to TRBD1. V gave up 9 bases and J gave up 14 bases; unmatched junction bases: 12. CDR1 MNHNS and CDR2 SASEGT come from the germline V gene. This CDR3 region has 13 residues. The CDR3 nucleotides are TGTGCCAGTATGCAGGGGGCACTCTCCGCCCTCCACTTT. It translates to CASMQGALSALHF.

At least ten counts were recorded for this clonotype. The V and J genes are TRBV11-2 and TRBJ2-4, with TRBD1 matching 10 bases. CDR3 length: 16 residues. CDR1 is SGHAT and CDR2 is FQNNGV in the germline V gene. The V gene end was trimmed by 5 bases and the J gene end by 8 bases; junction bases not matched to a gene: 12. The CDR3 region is CASSPDRGLVSYIQYF. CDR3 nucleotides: TGTGCCAGCAGCCCCGACAGGGGGCTAGTCAGTTACATTCAGTACTTC.

CDR3 nucleotide sequence: TGCGCCAGCAGCTTGGCCGGAGGGGTCCTACAAGAGACCCAGTACTTC. The encoded protein is CASSLAGGVLQETQYF. The V and J genes are TRBV5-1 and TRBJ2-5, with D possibly TRBD2 on 6 matching bases. With 0 bases removed from V and 2 bases from J, the gap between germline ends came to 14 bases. This CDR3 has 16 residues. Germline assignment: CDR1 SGHRS and CDR2 YFSETQ.

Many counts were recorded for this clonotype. The CDR3 sequence is CASSQVSYEQYF. CDR3 sequence (DNA): TGTGCCAGCAGCCAGGTCTCCTACGAGCAGTACTTC. The V and J genes are TRBV3-1 and TRBJ2-7; D is unresolved. CDR3 length equals 12 residues. The germline CDR1 and CDR2 sequences are LGHDT and YNNKEL (reference sequence). V was cut by 3 bases and J by 0 bases, with 3 bases left in between.

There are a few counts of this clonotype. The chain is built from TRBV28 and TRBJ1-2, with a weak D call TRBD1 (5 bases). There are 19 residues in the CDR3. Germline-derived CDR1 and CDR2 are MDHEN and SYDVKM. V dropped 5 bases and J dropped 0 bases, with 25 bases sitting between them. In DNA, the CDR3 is TGTGCCAGCAGTATCATCTCTCGGGGACCAGCATCAGCTAACTATGGCTACACCTTC. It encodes CASSIISRGPASANYGYTF.

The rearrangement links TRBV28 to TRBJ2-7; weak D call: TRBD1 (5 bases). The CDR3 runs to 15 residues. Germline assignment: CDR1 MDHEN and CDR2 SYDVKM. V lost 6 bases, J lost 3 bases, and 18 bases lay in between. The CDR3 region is CASSLSIQGDYEQYF. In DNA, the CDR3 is TGTGCCAGCAGCCTATCCATTCAGGGTGACTACGAGCAGTACTTC.

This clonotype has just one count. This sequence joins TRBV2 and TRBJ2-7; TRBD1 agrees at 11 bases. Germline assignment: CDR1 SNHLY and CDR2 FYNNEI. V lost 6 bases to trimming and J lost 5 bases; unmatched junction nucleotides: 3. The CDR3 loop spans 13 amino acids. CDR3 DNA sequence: TGTGCCAGCAGGGACAGGGGGCCCGACGAGCAGTACTTC. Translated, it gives CASRDRGPDEQYF.